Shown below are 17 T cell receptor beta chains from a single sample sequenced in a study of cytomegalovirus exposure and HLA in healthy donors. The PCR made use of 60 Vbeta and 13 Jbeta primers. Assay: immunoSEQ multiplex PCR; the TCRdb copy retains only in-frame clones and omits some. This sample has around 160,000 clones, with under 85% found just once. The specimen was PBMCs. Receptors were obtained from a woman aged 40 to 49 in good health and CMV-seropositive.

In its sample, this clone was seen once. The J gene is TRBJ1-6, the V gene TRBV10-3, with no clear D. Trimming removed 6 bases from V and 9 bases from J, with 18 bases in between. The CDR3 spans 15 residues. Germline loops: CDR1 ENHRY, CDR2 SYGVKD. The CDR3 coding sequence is TGTGCCATCAGCCCCGGGGAGGGAGTCAGTTCACCCCTCCACTTT. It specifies CAISPGEGVSSPLHF.

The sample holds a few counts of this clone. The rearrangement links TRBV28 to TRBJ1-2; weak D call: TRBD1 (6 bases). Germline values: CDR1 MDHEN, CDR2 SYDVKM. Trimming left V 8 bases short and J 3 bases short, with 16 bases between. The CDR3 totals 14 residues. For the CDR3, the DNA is TGTGCCAGCTCCCTGCCGGACAGCTACTATGGCTACACCTTC. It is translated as CASSLPDSYYGYTF.

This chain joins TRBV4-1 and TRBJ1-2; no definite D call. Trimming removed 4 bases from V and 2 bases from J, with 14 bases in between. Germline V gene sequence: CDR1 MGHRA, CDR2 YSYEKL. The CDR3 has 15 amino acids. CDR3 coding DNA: TGCGCCAGCAGCCCGGTGGGGAGGCACAACTATGGCTACACCTTC. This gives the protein CASSPVGRHNYGYTF.

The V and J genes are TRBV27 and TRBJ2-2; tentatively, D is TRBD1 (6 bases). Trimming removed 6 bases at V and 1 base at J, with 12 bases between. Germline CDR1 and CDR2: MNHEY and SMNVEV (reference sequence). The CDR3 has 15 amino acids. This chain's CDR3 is CASRTGTLNTGELFF. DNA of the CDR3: TGTGCCAGCAGAACCGGGACACTGAACACCGGGGAGCTGTTTTTT.

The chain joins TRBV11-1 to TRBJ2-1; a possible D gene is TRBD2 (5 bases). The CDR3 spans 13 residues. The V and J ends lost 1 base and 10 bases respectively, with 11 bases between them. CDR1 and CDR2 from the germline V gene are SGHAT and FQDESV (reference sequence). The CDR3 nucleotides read TGTGCCAGCAGCTTAGACTTAGCGAGCGAGCAGTTCTTC. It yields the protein CASSLDLASEQFF.

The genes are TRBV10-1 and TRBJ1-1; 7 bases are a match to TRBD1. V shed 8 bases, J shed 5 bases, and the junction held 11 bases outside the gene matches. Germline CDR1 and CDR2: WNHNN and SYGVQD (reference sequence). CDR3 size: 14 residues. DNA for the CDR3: TGCGCCAGCCCACCGGGACAGATAAATACTGAAGCTTTCTTT. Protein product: CASPPGQINTEAFF.

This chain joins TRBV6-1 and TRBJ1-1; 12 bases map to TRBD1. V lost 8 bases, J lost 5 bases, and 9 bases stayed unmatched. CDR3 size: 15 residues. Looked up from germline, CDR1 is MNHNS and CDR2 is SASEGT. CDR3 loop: CASPRDRGRRTEAFF. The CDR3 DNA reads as TGTGCCAGCCCACGGGACAGGGGGCGGAGGACTGAAGCTTTCTTT.

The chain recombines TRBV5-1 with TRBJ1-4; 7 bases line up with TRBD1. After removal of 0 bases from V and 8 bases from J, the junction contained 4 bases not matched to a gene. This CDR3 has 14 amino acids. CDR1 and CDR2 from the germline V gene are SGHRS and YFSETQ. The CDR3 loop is CASSLDQGDEKLFF. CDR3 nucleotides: TGCGCCAGCAGCTTGGATCAGGGGGACGAAAAACTGTTTTTT.

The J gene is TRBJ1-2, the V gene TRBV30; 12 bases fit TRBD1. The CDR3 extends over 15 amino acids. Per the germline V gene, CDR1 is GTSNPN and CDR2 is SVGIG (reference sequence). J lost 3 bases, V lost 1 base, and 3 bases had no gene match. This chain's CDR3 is CAWSGGTGGYYGYTF. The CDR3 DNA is TGTGCCTGGAGTGGAGGGACAGGGGGCTACTATGGCTACACCTTC.

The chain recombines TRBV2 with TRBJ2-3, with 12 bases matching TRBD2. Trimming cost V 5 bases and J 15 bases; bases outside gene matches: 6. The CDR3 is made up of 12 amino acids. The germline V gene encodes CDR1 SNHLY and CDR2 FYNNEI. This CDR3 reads CASSPGLAGLYF. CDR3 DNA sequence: TGTGCCAGCAGTCCGGGACTAGCGGGCTTATATTTT.

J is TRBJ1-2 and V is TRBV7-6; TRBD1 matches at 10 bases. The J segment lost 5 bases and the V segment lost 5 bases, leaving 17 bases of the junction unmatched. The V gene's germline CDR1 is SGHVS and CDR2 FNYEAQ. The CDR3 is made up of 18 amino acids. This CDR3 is CASSDSGTGAQPGYGYTF. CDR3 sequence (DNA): TGTGCCAGCAGCGATTCCGGGACAGGGGCCCAACCCGGATATGGCTACACCTTC.

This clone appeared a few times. DNA of the CDR3: TGTGCCAGCAGCGCCCGGGACATCTCTGGAAACACCATATATTTT. This encodes CASSARDISGNTIYF. The rearrangement uses TRBV6-1 and TRBJ1-3; D is perhaps TRBD1 (6 bases). Germline-derived CDR1 and CDR2 are MNHNS and SASEGT. Trimming pared 6 bases from V and 0 bases from J, leaving 12 bases between. This CDR3 region has 15 residues.

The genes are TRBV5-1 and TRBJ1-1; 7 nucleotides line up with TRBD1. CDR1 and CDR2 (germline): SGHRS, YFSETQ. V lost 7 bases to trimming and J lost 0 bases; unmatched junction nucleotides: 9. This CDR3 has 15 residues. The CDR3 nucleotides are TGCGCCAGCTCCGGAGGGGGCTCGCTGAACACTGAAGCTTTCTTT. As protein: CASSGGGSLNTEAFF.

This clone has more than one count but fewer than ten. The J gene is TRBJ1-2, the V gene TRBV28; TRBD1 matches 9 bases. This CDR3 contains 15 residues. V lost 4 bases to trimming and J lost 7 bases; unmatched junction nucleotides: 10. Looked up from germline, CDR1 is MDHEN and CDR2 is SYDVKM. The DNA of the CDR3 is TGTGCCAGCAGTTGGGAAACAGGGGGCTTAGGTGGCTACACCTTC. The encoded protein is CASSWETGGLGGYTF.

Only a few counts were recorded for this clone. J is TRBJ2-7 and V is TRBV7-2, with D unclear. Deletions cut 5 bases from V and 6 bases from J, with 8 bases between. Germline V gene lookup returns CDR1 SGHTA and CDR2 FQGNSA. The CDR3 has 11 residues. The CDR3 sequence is CASSPSVEQYF. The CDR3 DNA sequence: TGTGCCAGCAGCCCCTCCGTCGAGCAGTACTTC.

CDR3 sequence reads: CAWSVSGAVNSPLHF. CDR3 in DNA: TGTGCCTGGAGTGTATCTGGGGCAGTTAATTCACCCCTCCACTTT. The chain uses TRBV30 and TRBJ1-6, with a tentative D call TRBD1 (5 bases). The V end was cut by 0 bases, the J end by 6 bases, with 12 bases between. This CDR3 comprises 15 residues. Looked up from germline, CDR1 is GTSNPN and CDR2 is SVGIG (reference sequence).

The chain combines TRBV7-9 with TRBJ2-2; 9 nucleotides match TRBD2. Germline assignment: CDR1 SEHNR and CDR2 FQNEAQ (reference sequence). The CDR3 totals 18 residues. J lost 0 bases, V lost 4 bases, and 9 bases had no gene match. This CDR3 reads CASSSRGGAETNTGELFF. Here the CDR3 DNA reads TGTGCCAGCAGCTCTCGCGGGGGGGCCGAAACGAACACCGGGGAGCTGTTTTTT.